The rows below give T cell receptor beta chains drawn from one sample of a study of cytomegalovirus exposure and HLA in healthy donors. TCRdb keeps only in-frame clones here, not all; method: immunoSEQ multiplex PCR. The sample shows 80,000 to 95,000 clones, 63% of them seen only once. Sequencing was carried out using PBMCs. The receptors shown here come from a woman aged 25 to 39 in good health and CMV-seronegative. Both conserved end residues are part of each CDR3. D genes are given only for firm matches. Where a row states a size, it is once, few, many or the class of an expanded clone; other rows omit it.

d_call,v_call,j_call,clone_size,cdr3_nt,cdr3_aa
TRBD2,TRBV29-1,TRBJ2-1,.,TGCAGCGTTGAAACCGGGAGGGTTCAGTTCTTC,CSVETGRVQFF
.,TRBV5-1,TRBJ2-3,once,TGCGCCAGCAGCTTGAGCTCGCTCCCAGATACGCAGTATTTT,CASSLSSLPDTQYF
TRBD2,TRBV28,TRBJ2-5,once,TGTGCCAGCAGTTTACGAGAAGGACTAGCGGGAGGGCCGGTCGAAGAGACCCAGTACTTC,CASSLREGLAGGPVEETQYF
TRBD1,TRBV5-1,TRBJ2-7,.,TGCGCCAGCAGCTTGTACGGGACAGGGGGCGACGAGCAGTACTTC,CASSLYGTGGDEQYF
TRBD1,TRBV15,TRBJ1-3,.,TGTGCCACCAGGGGGCCGGGACAGCCAAACACCATATATTTT,CATRGPGQPNTIYF
.,TRBV4-1,TRBJ2-7,few,TGCGCCAGCAGCCAAGAACCCAGGAGGGGATACGAGCAGTACTTC,CASSQEPRRGYEQYF
TRBD1,TRBV6-7,TRBJ2-1,once,TGTGCCAGCAGTTACGTCCGGGACAGGGGTGACAATGAGCAGTTCTTC,CASSYVRDRGDNEQFF
TRBD1,TRBV7-2,TRBJ1-5,.,TGTGCCAGCAGCCTGGACAGGGCTCAGCCCCAGCATTTT,CASSLDRAQPQHF
TRBD1,TRBV19,TRBJ1-6,.,TGTGCCACGGGGACAGGGGGCTTCAGAATCGCCAATTCACCCCTCCACTTT,CATGTGGFRIANSPLHF
.,TRBV7-9,TRBJ2-1,.,TGTGCCAGCAGCCGGGCGGGTAATGAGCAGTTCTTC,CASSRAGNEQFF
.,TRBV6-1,TRBJ2-1,.,TGTGCCAGCAGGACCCATGGTGCGGGGGAGCAGTTCTTC,CASRTHGAGEQFF
.,TRBV27,TRBJ2-5,once,TGTGCCAGCAGTTTCAGGGGAGAGACCCAGTACTTC,CASSFRGETQYF
TRBD1,TRBV5-1,TRBJ1-2,.,TGCGCCAGCAGCCCATACCGACAGGGAGCTAATGCCTTC,CASSPYRQGANAF
TRBD2,TRBV5-1,TRBJ2-6,few,TGCGCCGCGGGGGAGGCTGGGGCCAACGTCCTGACTTTC,CAAGEAGANVLTF
.,TRBV27,TRBJ1-1,.,TGTGCCAGCAGTTGGGCAGGCACCACGAACACTGAAGCTTTCTTT,CASSWAGTTNTEAFF